The rows below give T cell receptor beta chains drawn from one sample of a study of blood T cell repertoires in COVID-19. Using immunoSEQ multiplex PCR, the repertoire was profiled, and TCRdb retains in-frame clones only, with some absent. The sample carries a few hundred thousand clones, about 90% recorded once. Source material: peripheral blood. All receptors come from a woman in her sixties with COVID-19, enrolled during active disease. Each CDR3 is given without its conserved first and last residue. The order of the fields is J gene, V gene, D gene, CDR3 protein. The D gene is left open where the match is weak.

J: TRBJ1-5
V: TRBV13
D: .
CDR3: ASSLLNQPQH

J: TRBJ2-2
V: TRBV6-5
D: .
CDR3: ASSWTPDRNTGELF

J: TRBJ1-1
V: TRBV18
D: .
CDR3: ASSPQRNTEAF

J: TRBJ2-2
V: TRBV7-3
D: TRBD2
CDR3: ASSPLAGGYTGELF

J: TRBJ1-1
V: TRBV7-3
D: TRBD1
CDR3: ASSPGTGGTEAF

J: TRBJ2-3
V: TRBV7-2
D: .
CDR3: ASSLVSGTSTDTQY

J: TRBJ2-1
V: TRBV7-2
D: TRBD1
CDR3: ASSLTGSSYNEQF

J: TRBJ1-1
V: TRBV18
D: .
CDR3: ASSRPALGTEAF

J: TRBJ2-7
V: TRBV30
D: TRBD1
CDR3: ACDRGRRYEQY

J: TRBJ1-3
V: TRBV5-5
D: .
CDR3: ASSLVISGNTIY

J: TRBJ1-2
V: TRBV4-1
D: .
CDR3: ASSQAGVGDGYT

J: TRBJ1-6
V: TRBV6-4
D: .
CDR3: ASSSTGSYNSPLH

J: TRBJ2-7
V: TRBV5-4
D: TRBD1
CDR3: ASSRDRVYEQY

J: TRBJ1-2
V: TRBV7-8
D: .
CDR3: ASSLENEFNYGYT

J: TRBJ1-4
V: TRBV9
D: .
CDR3: ASSALGQPNEKLF

J: TRBJ1-4
V: TRBV9
D: .
CDR3: ASSVAPDRSGNEKLF

J: TRBJ2-7
V: TRBV5-4
D: TRBD2
CDR3: ASSPGTSGGYEQY

J: TRBJ1-1
V: TRBV15
D: .
CDR3: ATSLTDLDTEAF

J: TRBJ2-1
V: TRBV11-3
D: TRBD2
CDR3: ASSSRLAGEEEQF

J: TRBJ1-4
V: TRBV6-5
D: .
CDR3: ASTLQQPNEKLF

J: TRBJ1-2
V: TRBV18
D: .
CDR3: ASSPTTGTNYGYT

J: TRBJ1-5
V: TRBV30
D: TRBD1
CDR3: AWAGQSNQPQH

J: TRBJ1-1
V: TRBV5-6
D: .
CDR3: ASSQWTAPEAF

J: TRBJ2-3
V: TRBV12-3/TRBV12-4
D: .
CDR3: ASRISADTQY

J: TRBJ2-3
V: TRBV7-9
D: TRBD1
CDR3: ASSESGTGTQY

J: TRBJ2-3
V: TRBV4-1
D: TRBD2
CDR3: ASSRGLAGALVTDTQY

J: TRBJ1-1
V: TRBV25-1
D: .
CDR3: ASSGGSGRHTEAF

J: TRBJ1-2
V: TRBV5-6
D: TRBD1
CDR3: ASSSTGGSYGYT

J: TRBJ1-1
V: TRBV6-5
D: .
CDR3: ASSSGFGTEAF

J: TRBJ1-2
V: TRBV18
D: .
CDR3: ASSSNPGGTVYGYT

J: TRBJ1-6
V: TRBV18
D: .
CDR3: ASSPNNSPLH

J: TRBJ1-3
V: TRBV19
D: .
CDR3: ASMSGWASGNTIY

J: TRBJ1-5
V: TRBV7-2
D: .
CDR3: ASSERGDQPQH

J: TRBJ1-3
V: TRBV12-5
D: .
CDR3: ASGLESSGNTIY

J: TRBJ2-1
V: TRBV4-3
D: .
CDR3: ASSQDSAGENEQF

J: TRBJ2-7
V: TRBV27
D: TRBD2
CDR3: ASSFSGTYEQY

J: TRBJ1-2
V: TRBV6-5
D: .
CDR3: ASSLSPTEGYT

J: TRBJ1-1
V: TRBV6-2/TRBV6-3
D: .
CDR3: ASSYPVVDMNTEAF

J: TRBJ1-4
V: TRBV30
D: .
CDR3: AWSVSRVDEKLF

J: TRBJ2-1
V: TRBV27
D: .
CDR3: ASSAPRNEQF

J: TRBJ2-7
V: TRBV11-3
D: TRBD1
CDR3: ASSSLTGPKNEQY

J: TRBJ2-1
V: TRBV6-5
D: TRBD1
CDR3: ASRRDRDWSEQF

J: TRBJ1-2
V: TRBV6-5
D: TRBD1
CDR3: ASSLRDRWDGYT

J: TRBJ1-1
V: TRBV12-3/TRBV12-4
D: .
CDR3: ASSLNLRTEAF

J: TRBJ1-1
V: TRBV4-2
D: .
CDR3: ASSQDFGGAHRITEAF

J: TRBJ1-2
V: TRBV7-9
D: TRBD1
CDR3: ASSTPGQSNYGYT

J: TRBJ1-3
V: TRBV7-2
D: TRBD1
CDR3: ASSYEGQGRNTIY

J: TRBJ2-3
V: TRBV6-4
D: .
CDR3: ASAEGGGTDTQY

J: TRBJ2-6
V: TRBV27
D: .
CDR3: ASSLLGAGANVLT

J: TRBJ1-2
V: TRBV10-2
D: .
CDR3: ASSESTEGGGANYGYT

J: TRBJ1-4
V: TRBV6-5
D: .
CDR3: ASSYGGRFNEKLF

J: TRBJ1-3
V: TRBV2
D: .
CDR3: ASSLYTIY

J: TRBJ1-5
V: TRBV6-5
D: .
CDR3: ASKSGNQPQH